These T cell receptor beta chains were read from a single sample in a study of OX40 agonist ivuxolimab in advanced cancers. Some clones are missing from TCRdb's copy, which holds only in-frame ones; the method was immunoSEQ multiplex PCR. The table has roughly 49,000 clones, about 86% seen once. The source material was CD4+ or CD8+ T cells sorted from blood, sampled in a trial of the OX40 agonist ivuxolimab. These TCRs come from an adult with an advanced solid tumor such as melanoma, head and neck, liver or kidney cancer. Each CDR3 is given with its conserved first and last residue. Each record gives: D gene, V gene, J gene, clone size, CDR3 DNA, CDR3 protein. D genes are given only for firm matches. Where a row states a size, it is once, few, many or the class of an expanded clone; other rows omit it.

.,TRBV7-9,TRBJ1-1,.,TGTGCCAGCAGCTCCTGGATGAGCGGCCCTGAAGCTTTCTTT,CASSSWMSGPEAFF
TRBD1,TRBV10-1,TRBJ1-1,.,TGCGCCAGCAGTGAGAGGGGGCAGGTTACTGAAGCTTTCTTT,CASSERGQVTEAFF
.,TRBV29-1,TRBJ1-1,.,TGCAGCGTCCAAGGGGGTAGGACTGAAGCTTTCTTT,CSVQGGRTEAFF
TRBD1,TRBV6-1,TRBJ1-5,.,TGTGCCAGCAGACGGACAGGGAGAAATCAGCCCCAGCATTTT,CASRRTGRNQPQHF
.,TRBV6-1,TRBJ1-6,.,TGTGCCAGCAGTGAAAGTGGGGTAATCTATAATTCACCCCTCCACTTT,CASSESGVIYNSPLHF
.,TRBV5-1,TRBJ2-7,.,TGCGCCAGCAGCTTGGCTGGTCAGGAATCCTACGAGCAGTACTTC,CASSLAGQESYEQYF
.,TRBV6-6,TRBJ1-1,.,TGTGCCAGCAGTCCTAGGCCGACTGAAGCTTTCTTT,CASSPRPTEAFF
.,TRBV27,TRBJ1-1,.,TGTGCCAGCAGATTAGCAACCCAACCGGGACGGAGGCTAATATTT,CASRLATQPGRRLIF
.,TRBV5-6,TRBJ2-7,.,TGTGCCAGCAGCAACGACCCTCTGGCGAACTACGAGCAGTACTTC,CASSNDPLANYEQYF
TRBD1,TRBV4-3,TRBJ1-6,once,TGCGCCAGCAGCCAAGGGACAGGGCTGTCACCCCTCCACTTT,CASSQGTGLSPLHF
.,TRBV11-3,TRBJ1-1,few,TGTGCCAGCAGCGGATTGACAGTGAACACTGAAGCTTTCTTT,CASSGLTVNTEAFF
.,TRBV7-6,TRBJ2-1,once,TGTGCCAGCAGCTTAATAGACAGTTCAATCGGGGATGAGCAGTTCTTC,CASSLIDSSIGDEQFF
.,TRBV29-1,TRBJ1-1,.,TGCAGCGTTGAATCGCCAGGGTGGAGCACTGAAGCTTTCTTT,CSVESPGWSTEAFF
TRBD1,TRBV27,TRBJ1-3,.,TGTGCCAGCAGTCTGCATCCTTGGACAGGAAGCTCTGGAAACACCATATATTTT,CASSLHPWTGSSGNTIYF
.,TRBV11-2,TRBJ2-7,.,TGTGCCAGCAGCTTAAGAGCCCTACTATACGAGCAGTACTTC,CASSLRALLYEQYF
.,TRBV27,TRBJ2-3,.,TGTGCCAGCAGCCAAGGGGCGAGCACAGATACGCAGTATTTT,CASSQGASTDTQYF
.,TRBV18,TRBJ1-4,.,TGTGCCAGCTCAGGGGGCGATGAAAAACTGTTTTTT,CASSGGDEKLFF
.,TRBV5-4,TRBJ2-1,few,TGTGCCAGCAGCTTTTTTGGGGGGGCAGGGGAGCAGTTCTTC,CASSFFGGAGEQFF
TRBD1,TRBV4-2,TRBJ2-7,.,TGTGCCAGCAGCCAAGAGGACAGGGGGGCCTACGAGCAGTACTTC,CASSQEDRGAYEQYF
.,TRBV19,TRBJ2-1,once,TGTGCCAGTAGTGAGCGGAGCTCCTACAATGAGCAGTTCTTC,CASSERSSYNEQFF
.,TRBV14,TRBJ2-7,.,TGTGCCAGCAGCCATGAAAATACCGGGGACGAGCAGTACTTC,CASSHENTGDEQYF
.,TRBV19,TRBJ1-2,.,TGTGCCAGTAGATGGGGGGTCAGTAAAAACTATGGCTACACCTTC,CASRWGVSKNYGYTF
.,TRBV6-1,TRBJ2-3,.,TGTGCCAGCAGTGAAGCGGGAATCAGGGGCACAGATACGCAGTATTTT,CASSEAGIRGTDTQYF
.,TRBV6-5,TRBJ2-3,.,TGTGCCAGCAGTTACCCAGGCGCAGATACGCAGTATTTT,CASSYPGADTQYF
.,TRBV9,TRBJ2-3,.,TGTGCCAGCAGCGTGGGTTCCTCGGTGAGAGATACGCAGTATTTT,CASSVGSSVRDTQYF
.,TRBV9,TRBJ2-7,.,TGTGCCAGCAGCGTAGACAGGTACTCCTACGAGCAGTACTTC,CASSVDRYSYEQYF
.,TRBV7-3,TRBJ1-2,.,TGTGCCAGCAGCCTGTACTTCATGGGAGAAGGTTTAGGCTACACCTTC,CASSLYFMGEGLGYTF